Sequencing of this T cell receptor (beta chain) was carried out in a study of preoperative IRX-2 immunotherapy in early breast cancer. The protocol was immunoSEQ multiplex PCR, while the TCRdb copy is restricted to in-frame clones and leaves out a portion. The sample holds over 350 clones, approximately 72% seen once. The length of the CDR3 is 15 residues. Germline lookup yields CDR1 SGHRS and CDR2 YFSETQ. Trimming removed 2 bases at V and 4 bases at J, with 12 bases between. Treatment described: preoperative locoregional IRX-2 cytokine immunotherapy. This material consisted of tumor tissue, taken after IRX-2 immunotherapy. The sequence came from a human donor with breast cancer. This sequence joins TRBV5-1 and TRBJ2-2; D perhaps matches TRBD1 (6 bases). The CDR3 here is CASSLLVGATGELFF. CDR3 bases: TGCGCCAGCAGCTTACTAGTGGGGGCCACCGGGGAGCTGTTTTTT. Full variable domain (missing parts from reference TRBV5-1 and TRBJ2-2): KAGVTQTPRYLIKTRGQQVTLSCSPISGHRSVSWYQQTPGQGLQFLFEYFSETQRNKGNFPGRFSGRQFSNSRSEMNVSTLELGDSALYLCASSLLVGATGELFFGEGSRLTVL.